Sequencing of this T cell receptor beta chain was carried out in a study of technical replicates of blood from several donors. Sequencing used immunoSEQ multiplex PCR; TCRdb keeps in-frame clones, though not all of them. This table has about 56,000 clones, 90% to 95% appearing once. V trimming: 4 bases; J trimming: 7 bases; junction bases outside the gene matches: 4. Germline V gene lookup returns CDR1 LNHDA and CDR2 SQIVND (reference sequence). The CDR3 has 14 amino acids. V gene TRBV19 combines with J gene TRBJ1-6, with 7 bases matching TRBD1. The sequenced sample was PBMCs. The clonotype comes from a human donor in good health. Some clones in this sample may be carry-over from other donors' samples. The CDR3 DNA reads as TGTGCCAGTAGTAACGCAGGGGGAAATTCACCCCTCCACTTT. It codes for CASSNAGGNSPLHF.